Following are 32 T cell receptor beta chains from one sample sequenced in a study of neurological immune-mediated disorders. TCRdb analysed the 5' RACE reads with MiXCR anew, one entry per CDR3 protein. The sample contains 30,000 to 45,000 distinct CDR3 sequences, roughly 11% of which appear only once. The specimen sequenced was CD4+ T cells from blood. These receptors all stem from a woman in her twenties or thirties with HTLV-1-associated myelopathy (HAM/TSP).

This clonotype appeared many times. The V and J genes are TRBV30 and TRBJ1-1; D remains ambiguous. The length of the CDR3 is 13 residues. Germline V CDR1 and CDR2: GTSNPN, SVGIG (reference sequence). V was trimmed by 0 bases and J by 1 base, leaving 6 bases between them. CDR3 sequence reads: CAWSVIGNTEAFF. CDR3 coding DNA: TGTGCCTGGAGTGTAATCGGGAACACTGAAGCTTTCTTT.

This clonotype was observed at least ten times. The chain carries TRBV2 and TRBJ2-1, with TRBD2 matching 8 bases. V trimming: 7 bases; J trimming: 2 bases; junction bases outside the gene matches: 7. In germline, CDR1 is SNHLY, CDR2 FYNNEI. The CDR3 is 15 amino acids. CDR3 DNA: TGTGCCAGCAAGCAGCGGGGGATGACCTACAATGAGCAGTTCTTC. This sequence encodes CASKQRGMTYNEQFF.

The V and J genes are TRBV12-3 or TRBV12-4 and TRBJ1-1, with D maybe TRBD1 (5 bases). This CDR3 is 14 amino acids long. Trimming took 7 bases from V and 0 from J, leaving 12 bases between them. The CDR3 reads CASTMQGLNTEAFF. For the CDR3, the DNA is TGTGCCAGCACCATGCAGGGTCTGAACACTGAAGCTTTCTTT.

The chain uses TRBV20-1 and TRBJ2-2; 8 positions agree with TRBD2. Germline CDR1 reads DFQATT; CDR2 reads SNEGSKA (reference sequence). V was clipped by 0 bases and J by 5 bases; unmatched bases: 8. The CDR3 is made up of 16 amino acids. CDR3 DNA: TGCAGTGCTAGAGATCTTGGCGGGGGGACGACCGGGGAGCTGTTTTTT. This encodes CSARDLGGGTTGELFF.

Many counts were recorded for this clonotype. The chain recombines TRBV20-1 with TRBJ1-5; a possible D gene is TRBD1 (6 bases). Trimming removed 6 bases at V and 1 base at J, with 13 bases between. The length of the CDR3 is 14 residues. Germline CDR1 is DFQATT and CDR2 is SNEGSKA (reference sequence). The CDR3 sequence: CSARQGPSNQPQHF. CDR3 nucleotide sequence: TGCAGTGCCAGGCAGGGGCCGAGCAATCAGCCCCAGCATTTT.

The chain carries TRBV27 and TRBJ2-2; the D gene is possibly TRBD2 (5 bases). The CDR3 length is 16 residues. The V end was cut by 3 bases, the J end by 1 base, with 12 bases between. Germline V lookup: CDR1 MNHEY, CDR2 SMNVEV (reference sequence). CDR3 region: CASSFPEGLNTGELFF. CDR3 coding DNA: TGTGCCAGCAGTTTCCCCGAGGGCCTGAACACCGGGGAGCTGTTTTTT.

This clonotype was counted many times. The J gene is TRBJ1-1, the V gene TRBV4-1, with D unresolved. V dropped 4 bases and J dropped 4 bases, with 16 bases sitting between them. The CDR3 runs to 15 residues. CDR1 and CDR2 (germline): MGHRA, YSYEKL. The CDR3 coding sequence is TGCGCCAGCAGCCTGACTGGACTCCCGGGCACTGAAGCTTTCTTT. Its protein product is CASSLTGLPGTEAFF.

This clonotype was counted ten times or more. This chain links TRBV7-9 with TRBJ1-1; a weak D match, TRBD1 (5 bases). The CDR3 length is 14 residues. Per germline, CDR1 SEHNR and CDR2 FQNEAQ (reference sequence). V lost 7 bases and J lost 4, with 16 bases in between. The CDR3 DNA follows: TGTGCCAGCACCCTCCAGGCAGGGATCACTGAAGCTTTCTTT. Translation: CASTLQAGITEAFF.

At least ten counts were recorded for this clonotype. The V and J genes are TRBV11-2 and TRBJ2-7; D may be TRBD1 (6 bases). The CDR3 runs 15 residues. V gave up 9 bases and J gave up 2 bases, with 20 bases separating them. Germline V lookup: CDR1 SGHAT, CDR2 FQNNGV. Written as DNA, the CDR3 is TGTGCCAGTCGACGGACAGATCAATCTCCCTACGAGCAGTACTTC. Protein product: CASRRTDQSPYEQYF.

The sample holds one count of this clonotype. The rearrangement joins TRBV6-5 to TRBJ1-6; D remains unclear. Germline CDR1 MNHEY, CDR2 SVGAGI. Trimming cost V 4 bases and J 0 bases, with 19 bases left between them. The CDR3 has 19 residues. The CDR3 bases are TGTGCCAGCAGTTTCCGTCTCCAGAACGGGAGCTCCTATAATTCACCCCTCCACTTT. Its translation is CASSFRLQNGSSYNSPLHF.

Only a few counts were recorded for this clonotype. The chain couples TRBV24-1 to TRBJ2-7; D is uncertain. Per germline, CDR1 KGHDR and CDR2 SFDVKD. CDR3 length equals 11 residues. Trimming removed 3 bases from V and 3 bases from J, with 2 bases in between. The CDR3 sequence is CATSDLYEQYF. For the CDR3, the DNA is TGTGCCACCAGTGATCTCTACGAGCAGTACTTC.

This clonotype was recorded at least ten times. The chain uses TRBV20-1 and TRBJ1-6; the D gene is possibly TRBD1 (6 bases). Germline CDR1 and CDR2: DFQATT and SNEGSKA (reference sequence). The CDR3 is made up of 15 amino acids. V lost 2 bases, J lost 9 bases, and 17 bases lay in between. The chain's CDR3 is CSARYFSGGLSPLHF. CDR3 sequence (DNA): TGCAGTGCTAGATATTTCTCCGGGGGGCTTTCACCCCTCCACTTT.

This clonotype was seen many times. J is TRBJ2-3 and V is TRBV20-1; TRBD2 matches at 7 bases. The germline V gene has CDR1 DFQATT and CDR2 SNEGSKA (reference sequence). The CDR3 sequence is 13 residues long. The J segment lost 5 bases and the V segment lost 4 bases, leaving 6 bases of the junction unmatched. CDR3 sequence (DNA): TGCAGTGCTACTGGACTAGTTATAGATACGCAGTATTTT. It codes for CSATGLVIDTQYF.

This sequence joins TRBV15 and TRBJ1-1, with a weak D call TRBD1 (5 bases). V was clipped by 0 bases and J by 1 base, with 6 bases between them. From germline, CDR1 is LNHNV and CDR2 YYDKDF (reference sequence). The CDR3 totals 14 residues. CDR3 loop: CATSREGGNTEAFF. DNA for the CDR3: TGTGCCACCAGCAGAGAGGGGGGGAACACTGAAGCTTTCTTT.

This clonotype was recorded many times. The chain recombines TRBV5-1 with TRBJ1-3; D remains ambiguous. Germline V gene lookup returns CDR1 SGHRS and CDR2 YFSETQ. The CDR3 is 14 residues long. V lost 3 bases and J lost 1, with 8 bases in between. CDR3 residues: CASSSQDSGNTIYF. The CDR3 nucleotides are TGCGCCAGCAGCTCCCAGGATTCTGGAAACACCATATATTTT.

This clonotype was counted ten times or more. This chain links TRBV20-1 with TRBJ1-3; no definite D call. The CDR3 extends over 12 amino acids. Germline-derived CDR1 and CDR2 are DFQATT and SNEGSKA (reference sequence). The ends were cut back, 4 bases at V and 3 bases at J, with 7 bases in the middle. The CDR3 is CSAMLGGNTIYF. DNA of the CDR3: TGCAGTGCTATGCTTGGTGGAAACACCATATATTTT.

This clonotype appeared many times. The chain joins TRBV15 to TRBJ1-3; 7 nucleotides align to TRBD1. Losses at the gene ends were 4 bases for V and 3 bases for J; bases not matched to a gene: 12. Per the germline V gene, CDR1 is LNHNV and CDR2 is YYDKDF (reference sequence). The CDR3 covers 17 residues. DNA of the CDR3: TGTGCCACCAGCACCCCCCCCAGGGGGTACTTTGGAAACACCATATATTTT. This codes for CATSTPPRGYFGNTIYF.

In its sample, this clonotype was seen a few times. The chain has TRBV7-2 and TRBJ2-3, with D tentatively TRBD2 (6 bases). CDR3 size: 14 residues. Germline-derived CDR1 and CDR2 are SGHTA and FQGNSA. V shed 2 bases and J shed 8 bases, with 14 bases lying between them. The CDR3 protein is CASSLSFRGGTQYF. CDR3 DNA sequence: TGTGCCAGCAGCTTATCGTTCCGGGGAGGTACGCAGTATTTT.

In its sample, this clonotype was seen many times. The J gene is TRBJ1-2, the V gene TRBV2; 8 bases map to TRBD1. V lost 7 bases, J lost 2 bases, and 9 bases stayed unmatched. Germline V gene data show CDR1 as SNHLY and CDR2 as FYNNEI. The CDR3 is 15 amino acids. The CDR3 DNA reads TGTGCCAGCATCCCTAGGACAGGGTGGAACTATGGCTACACCTTC. Amino acid sequence: CASIPRTGWNYGYTF.

This chain joins TRBV20-1 and TRBJ1-5; D is undetermined. The CDR3 sequence is 15 residues long. The V gene's germline CDR1 is DFQATT and CDR2 SNEGSKA (reference sequence). Between the trimmed V and J ends, which lost 0 bases and 1 base, there was a span of 10 bases. The CDR3 bases are TGCAGTGCTAGAGATGTCAGATTAAGCAATCAGCCCCAGCATTTT. This translates into CSARDVRLSNQPQHF.

This clonotype occurred many times. The CDR3 sequence is CASRMVGTGGNYGYTF. In DNA form, the CDR3 reads TGCGCCAGCAGGATGGTCGGGACAGGGGGAAACTATGGCTACACCTTC. The J gene is TRBJ1-2, the V gene TRBV5-1; 11 nucleotides line up with TRBD1. This CDR3 has 16 residues. V gave up 5 bases and J gave up 2 bases; unmatched junction bases: 8. Germline lookup yields CDR1 SGHRS and CDR2 YFSETQ.

This clonotype was observed many times. The chain carries TRBV5-1 and TRBJ1-1, with a possible D match to TRBD1 (5 bases). Germline CDR1 and CDR2: SGHRS and YFSETQ. This CDR3 has 14 amino acids. V was clipped by 0 bases and J by 4 bases, with 10 bases between them. This chain's CDR3 is CASSLGQGGTEAFF. The CDR3 DNA reads as TGCGCCAGCAGCTTGGGGCAGGGCGGCACTGAAGCTTTCTTT. The complete variable domain, with remaining parts taken from reference TRBV5-1 and TRBJ1-1, reads KAGVTQTPRYLIKTRGQQVTLSCSPISGHRSVSWYQQTPGQGLQFLFEYFSETQRNKGNFPGRFSGRQFSNSRSEMNVSTLELGDSALYLCASSLGQGGTEAFFGQGTRLTVV.

Notes on this clonotype: A single base separates this from a much larger clone, so it may be a read error. CDR3 sequence: CASSLGGTANRPQHF. For the CDR3, the DNA is TGTGCCAGCAGTTTGGGCGGGACAGCAAATCGGCCCCAGCATTTT. The chain employs TRBV12-3 or TRBV12-4 and TRBJ1-5; 7 positions agree with TRBD1. This CDR3 spans 15 amino acids.

By its share, this clonotype is medium-sized. V and J are TRBV5-1 and TRBJ1-2; maybe TRBD1 (6 bases). CDR3 length equals 14 residues. Germline assignment: CDR1 SGHRS and CDR2 YFSETQ. V dropped 0 bases and J dropped 7 bases, with 13 bases sitting between them. The CDR3: CASSLARGARGYTF. CDR3 DNA: TGCGCCAGCAGCTTGGCCAGGGGAGCACGTGGCTACACCTTC. Full variable domain (rest looked up from reference TRBV5-1 and TRBJ1-2): KAGVTQTPRYLIKTRGQQVTLSCSPISGHRSVSWYQQTPGQGLQFLFEYFSETQRNKGNFPGRFSGRQFSNSRSEMNVSTLELGDSALYLCASSLARGARGYTFGSGTRLTVV.

This clonotype showed up many times. V usage is TRBV20-1 and J usage is TRBJ1-3; unclear D gene. This CDR3 has 13 residues. The V end was cut by 2 bases, the J end by 0 bases, with 5 bases between. Germline V gives CDR1 DFQATT, CDR2 SNEGSKA (reference sequence). CDR3 sequence reads: CSARLGSGNTIYF. CDR3 bases: TGCAGTGCTAGATTGGGCTCTGGAAACACCATATATTTT.

This clonotype was counted many times. The chain links TRBV11-2 to TRBJ2-3; D is ambiguous. There are 12 residues in the CDR3. In germline, CDR1 is SGHAT, CDR2 FQNNGV. The V and J ends lost 5 bases and 8 bases respectively, with 11 bases between them. CDR3 loop: CASSPNPTTQYF. Written as DNA, the CDR3 is TGTGCCAGCAGCCCTAACCCAACTACGCAGTATTTT.

This clonotype was seen ten or more times. The J gene is TRBJ2-2, the V gene TRBV10-3, with D unclear. The ends were cut back, 6 bases at V and 3 bases at J, with 11 bases in the middle. Germline values: CDR1 ENHRY, CDR2 SYGVKD. This CDR3 region has 14 residues. Written as DNA, the CDR3 is TGTGCCATCAGCCCGGTAGGCGACACCGGGGAGCTGTTTTTT. This translates into CAISPVGDTGELFF.

The sample holds many counts of this clonotype. The chain is built from TRBV6-6 and TRBJ1-3; D unclear. The V end was cut by 2 bases, the J end by 4 bases, with 15 bases between. From germline, CDR1 is MNHNY and CDR2 SVGAGI (reference sequence). This CDR3 region has 16 residues. The CDR3 DNA reads TGTGCCAGCAGTTACGGTGGTGGAACAGTCGGAAACACCATATATTTT. Amino acid sequence: CASSYGGGTVGNTIYF.

This clonotype was seen at least ten times. The chain is built from TRBV20-1 and TRBJ1-1; tentative D call: TRBD1 (5 bases). Germline V lookup: CDR1 DFQATT, CDR2 SNEGSKA (reference sequence). Trimming took off 3 bases at V and 11 bases at J, with 13 bases between the two ends. The CDR3 is made up of 11 amino acids. Here the CDR3 DNA reads TGCAGTGCTAGCGGGGGAACGGGTGCTTTCTTT. It is translated as CSASGGTGAFF.

This clonotype has at least ten counts. The chain has TRBV20-1 and TRBJ1-1; D gene uncertain. This CDR3 contains 14 residues. With 0 bases removed from V and 7 bases from J, the gap between germline ends came to 15 bases. The germline CDR1 and CDR2 sequences are DFQATT and SNEGSKA (reference sequence). The CDR3 here is CSARDRFAGFEAFF. CDR3 DNA sequence: TGCAGTGCTAGAGATCGGTTCGCGGGGTTTGAAGCTTTCTTT.

This clonotype was seen repeatedly, ten times or more. The V call is TRBV20-1, the J call TRBJ2-3, with D unresolved. This CDR3 has 14 residues. CDR1 and CDR2 (germline): DFQATT, SNEGSKA (reference sequence). The ends were cut back, 5 bases at V and 0 bases at J, with 12 bases in the middle. The CDR3 here is CSAPVAASTDTQYF. The CDR3 coding sequence is TGCAGTGCTCCCGTGGCGGCTAGCACAGATACGCAGTATTTT.

In its sample, this clonotype was seen many times. The chain uses TRBV4-2 and TRBJ2-2, with a possible D match to TRBD2 (5 bases). Trimming left V 0 bases short and J 2 bases short, with 13 bases between. CDR1 LGHNA and CDR2 YNFKEQ come from the germline V gene. The CDR3 runs 17 residues. CDR3 coding DNA: TGTGCCAGCAGCCAAGATAAGCGGACGGACAACACCGGGGAGCTGTTTTTT. Residues: CASSQDKRTDNTGELFF.